This entry lists 24 T cell receptor beta chains sequenced from one sample in a study of blood T cell repertoires in COVID-19. Generated by immunoSEQ multiplex PCR, the TCRdb table keeps only in-frame clones and is missing some. The table lists 200,000 to 250,000 clones, roughly 92% of them singletons. The sequenced sample consisted of peripheral blood. The source is a man aged 55 to 70 with COVID-19, enrolled during active disease.

This clone was seen a handful of times. The chain has TRBV9 and TRBJ1-3; 9 positions match TRBD1. The CDR3 contains 15 residues. V dropped 3 bases and J dropped 3; count of bases not matched to a gene: 4. Per the germline V gene, CDR1 is SGDLS and CDR2 is YYNGEE. The CDR3 loop reads CASSAGTGLGNTIYF. In DNA, the CDR3 is TGTGCCAGCAGCGCCGGGACAGGGCTTGGAAACACCATATATTTT.

V gene TRBV7-8 combines with J gene TRBJ1-6; 7 bases line up with TRBD1. Germline trimming cut 5 bases from V and 10 bases from J; bases unmatched to any gene: 14. This CDR3 has 16 residues. Germline CDR1 and CDR2: SGHVS and FQNEAQ. The CDR3 is CASSPISGQIGSPLHF. The DNA for the CDR3 is TGTGCCAGCAGCCCGATCTCGGGACAGATTGGGTCACCCCTCCACTTT.

This clone was recorded once. This chain uses TRBV5-4 with TRBJ1-2; possibly TRBD1 for D (6 bases). The germline V and J ends were trimmed by 0 bases and 4 bases, with 22 bases remaining between them. The CDR3 has 18 residues. Germline CDR1 SGHNT, CDR2 YYREEE (reference sequence). The CDR3 loop is CASSLAGRVGGLGYGYTF. In DNA, the CDR3 is TGTGCCAGCAGCTTGGCCGGGCGGGTTGGGGGCCTGGGCTATGGCTACACCTTC.

This clone was recorded once. The chain couples TRBV9 to TRBJ1-2; 8 nucleotides agree with TRBD1. V gave up 4 bases and J gave up 0 bases; unmatched junction bases: 5. CDR3 size: 15 residues. CDR1 is SGDLS, CDR2 YYNGEE, per germline. CDR3 sequence: CASSPQGAANYGYTF. The DNA of the CDR3 is TGTGCCAGCAGCCCTCAGGGGGCGGCTAACTATGGCTACACCTTC.

This chain connects TRBV14 to TRBJ1-6; D may be TRBD1 (5 bases). Germline CDR1 reads SGHDN; CDR2 reads FVKESK. The CDR3 runs to 16 residues. V was trimmed by 5 bases and J by 5 bases, leaving 16 bases between them. CDR3: CASSYSRTLNNSPLHF. Here the CDR3 DNA reads TGTGCCAGCAGCTACTCGAGGACACTTAATAATTCACCCCTCCACTTT.

This chain connects TRBV9 to TRBJ2-2; the D gene is possibly TRBD1 (5 bases). Looked up from germline, CDR1 is SGDLS and CDR2 is YYNGEE. The CDR3 has 17 residues. V lost 0 bases to trimming and J lost 1 base, with 13 bases between them. In nucleotides, the CDR3 is TGTGCCAGCAGCGTAGCTTCGACAGCACAGAACACCGGGGAGCTGTTTTTT. This encodes CASSVASTAQNTGELFF.

The chain uses TRBV7-9 and TRBJ1-1, with no clear D. Trimming took 2 bases from V and 0 from J, leaving 10 bases between them. The CDR3 extends over 15 amino acids. CDR1 is SEHNR and CDR2 is FQNEAQ in the germline V gene (reference sequence). The CDR3 DNA reads TGTGCCAGCAGCTTAATGAGCGGCATGAACACTGAAGCTTTCTTT. Translation: CASSLMSGMNTEAFF.

The genes are TRBV6-6 and TRBJ1-5; 8 bases line up with TRBD1. Per germline, CDR1 MNHNY and CDR2 SVGAGI (reference sequence). Unmatched junction bases numbered 8, after V lost 5 bases and J lost 5 bases. CDR3 length: 15 amino acids. CDR3 residues: CASSPWTGNDQPQHF. In DNA, the CDR3 is TGTGCCAGCAGTCCATGGACAGGGAACGATCAGCCCCAGCATTTT.

The chain carries TRBV19 and TRBJ2-7; TRBD2 aligns across 7 bases. V trimming: 3 bases; J trimming: 2 bases; junction bases outside the gene matches: 7. CDR3 length equals 15 residues. Germline CDR1 is LNHDA and CDR2 is SQIVND (reference sequence). Here the CDR3 DNA reads TGTGCCAGTAGTATCCCACTAGCGCCGACCTACGAGCAGTACTTC. Amino acid sequence: CASSIPLAPTYEQYF.

V and J are TRBV6-5 and TRBJ2-1; D gene unclear. This CDR3 is 16 amino acids long. In germline, CDR1 is MNHEY, CDR2 SVGAGI. Trimming took 0 bases from V and 3 from J, leaving 12 bases between them. CDR3 in DNA: TGTGCCAGCAGTTACTCGCGGCAGAATATCTACAATGAGCAGTTCTTC. As protein: CASSYSRQNIYNEQFF.

With regard to this clone: Germline and junction disagree at one end, which may indicate a read error. This chain joins TRBV19 and TRBJ1-5; 10 bases align to TRBD1. The germline CDR1 and CDR2 sequences are LNHDA and SQIVND (reference sequence). The CDR3 is made up of 14 amino acids. The CDR3 loop is CASSVDRGLQPQHF. The CDR3 nucleotides are TGTGCCAGTAGTGTAGACAGGGGGCTTCAGCCCCAGCATTTT. Using reference TRBV19 and TRBJ1-5 for the parts outside the CDR3, the full variable domain is DGGITQSPKYLFRKEGQNVTLSCEQNLNHDAMYWYRQDPGQGLRLIYYSQIVNDFQKGDIAEGYSVSREKKESFPLTVTSAQKNPTAFYLCASSVDRGLQPQHFGDGTRLSIL.

This CDR3 is CASSGSYGYTF. CDR3 DNA: TGTGCCAGCAGTGGCAGCTATGGCTACACCTTC. The rearrangement uses TRBV6-4 and TRBJ1-2, with no clear D. The CDR3 totals 11 residues. Germline-derived CDR1 and CDR2 are MRHNA and SNTAGT. Trimming left V 4 bases short and J 4 bases short, with 4 bases between.

The chain carries TRBV5-1 and TRBJ2-1; possibly TRBD1 for D (6 bases). This CDR3 is 16 amino acids long. V was clipped by 0 bases and J by 4 bases, with 14 bases between them. From germline, CDR1 is SGHRS and CDR2 YFSETQ. This CDR3 is CASSLAPGQKYNEQFF. CDR3 coding DNA: TGCGCCAGCAGCTTGGCGCCTGGACAGAAATACAATGAGCAGTTCTTC.

The chain employs TRBV10-1 and TRBJ2-1, with D perhaps matching TRBD1 (7 bases). CDR3 length equals 16 residues. Trimming removed 10 bases from V and 1 base from J, with 20 bases in between. The germline gives CDR1 WNHNN, CDR2 SYGVQD (reference sequence). The CDR3 protein is CATQGGSDGSYNEQFF. The CDR3 DNA follows: TGCGCCACCCAGGGGGGCTCCGACGGGTCCTACAATGAGCAGTTCTTC.

CDR3 in DNA: TGTGCCAGCAGTGAAACAGGGGACGGATGGTCTCGGGACTACAATGAGCAGTTCTTC. Translation: CASSETGDGWSRDYNEQFF. The rearrangement links TRBV6-1 to TRBJ2-1; 7 bases match TRBD1. This CDR3 is built from 19 residues. The germline gives CDR1 MNHNS, CDR2 SASEGT. The J segment lost 3 bases and the V segment lost 2 bases, leaving 16 bases of the junction unmatched.

This chain uses TRBV30 with TRBJ2-1; TRBD2 matches 7 bases. The V segment lost 3 bases and the J segment 3 bases; nucleotides outside the gene matches: 8. Germline values: CDR1 GTSNPN, CDR2 SVGIG (reference sequence). The CDR3 has 15 residues. The CDR3 DNA reads TGTGCCTGGAGCGCCCGGGGGGTTAACTACAATGAGCAGTTCTTC. Translated: CAWSARGVNYNEQFF.

The chain employs TRBV6-5 and TRBJ1-3; D unclear. The CDR3 contains 14 residues. Germline lookup yields CDR1 MNHEY and CDR2 SVGAGI. Trimming left V 4 bases short and J 3 bases short, with 10 bases between. Here the CDR3 reads CASSSQIFGNTIYF. The CDR3 DNA is TGTGCCAGCAGTTCACAGATTTTTGGAAACACCATATATTTT.

The V and J genes are TRBV3-1 (or the pseudogene TRBV3-2) and TRBJ1-6, with D possibly matching TRBD1 (6 bases). V lost 0 bases to trimming and J lost 7 bases, with 16 bases between them. The CDR3 runs 17 residues. Germline V gene lookup returns CDR1 LGHDT and CDR2 YNNKEL (reference sequence). As DNA, the CDR3 is TGTGCCAGCAGCCAAGATCTAGGGCAGGGGTCGAATTCACCCCTCCACTTT. Amino acid sequence: CASSQDLGQGSNSPLHF.

V gene TRBV7-9 combines with J gene TRBJ1-2, with D possibly being TRBD1 (5 bases). Germline CDR1 reads SEHNR; CDR2 reads FQNEAQ (reference sequence). Trimming took 5 bases from V and 1 from J, leaving 11 bases between them. CDR3 length: 14 residues. CDR3 region: CASSQQEINYGYTF. The CDR3 region has the DNA TGTGCCAGCAGCCAACAGGAGATTAACTATGGCTACACCTTC.

V is TRBV20-1 and J is TRBJ1-5, with D perhaps matching TRBD1 (6 bases). Germline CDR1 DFQATT, CDR2 SNEGSKA (reference sequence). The CDR3 is 14 residues long. Trimming took off 3 bases at V and 2 bases at J, with 11 bases between the two ends. CDR3 bases: TGCAGTGCTAGTAACAGGGTTGGCAATCAGCCCCAGCATTTT. It yields the protein CSASNRVGNQPQHF.

The rearrangement joins TRBV5-1 to TRBJ1-1, with D hard to call. With 0 bases removed from V and 4 bases from J, the gap between germline ends came to 10 bases. CDR1 is SGHRS and CDR2 is YFSETQ in the germline V gene. CDR3 length: 14 amino acids. The CDR3 DNA reads as TGCGCCAGCAGCTTGGTGGTGGGGAGCACTGAAGCTTTCTTT. Translated, it gives CASSLVVGSTEAFF.

The V and J genes are TRBV27 and TRBJ1-5; D gene ambiguous. This CDR3 region has 14 residues. Germline values: CDR1 MNHEY, CDR2 SMNVEV (reference sequence). Between the trimmed V and J ends, which lost 5 bases and 3 bases, there was a span of 11 bases. The CDR3: CASSSRDPNQPQHF. The CDR3 DNA is TGTGCCAGCAGTAGCCGCGATCCCAATCAGCCCCAGCATTTT.

The chain couples TRBV9 to TRBJ2-2; possibly TRBD2 for D (6 bases). The CDR3 sequence is 16 residues long. V gave up 1 base and J gave up 5 bases, with 15 bases separating them. Per germline, CDR1 SGDLS and CDR2 YYNGEE. The CDR3 sequence: CASSVKEGGGTGELFF. In DNA, the CDR3 is TGTGCCAGCAGCGTAAAGGAGGGTGGAGGAACCGGGGAGCTGTTTTTT.

The chain combines TRBV5-4 with TRBJ1-2, with 9 bases matching TRBD1. V lost 4 bases and J lost 3; bases outside the gene matches: 10. CDR3 length: 16 amino acids. Germline V gives CDR1 SGHNT, CDR2 YYREEE (reference sequence). The CDR3 bases are TGTGCCAGCAGCGCCGTACAGGGGGCTAAGGACTATGGCTACACCTTC. Translation gives CASSAVQGAKDYGYTF.